This T cell receptor beta chain was identified during a study of cytomegalovirus exposure and HLA in healthy donors. Whole-study findings and limits: In vitro checks showed that a few CMV-associated chains really do target CMV antigens. In a later analysis, a genetic analysis reported fewer productive-TCR N-insertions in an Asian-associated ancestry cluster than the cohort average.

Of note for this clone: As yet, its antigen is unknown.

The PCR had 60 Vbeta and 13 Jbeta primers. Assay: immunoSEQ multiplex PCR; the TCRdb copy retains only in-frame clones and omits some. Found here are 200,000 or so clones, almost 85% of them singletons; the top ten hold about 0.24%. The CDR3 is made up of 14 amino acids. V gave up 5 bases and J gave up 4 bases; unmatched junction bases: 7. Germline CDR1 reads SGDLS; CDR2 reads YYNGEE. At collection, donors were nominally healthy, but unrecorded immune exposures were probable. The sequence came from a boy between 10 and 17 years old in good health and CMV-seronegative. The chain recombines TRBV9 with TRBJ1-1, with 8 bases fitting TRBD1. The sample consisted of PBMCs. In DNA, the CDR3 is TGTGCCAGCAGTCCTGACCAGGGGGCCACTGAAGCTTTCTTT. Its protein product is CASSPDQGATEAFF. The entire variable domain, with the rest obtained from reference TRBV9 and TRBJ1-1, is as follows: DSGVTQTPKHLITATGQRVTLRCSPRSGDLSVYWYQQSLDQGLQFLIQYYNGEERAKGNILERFSAQQFPDLHSELNLSSLELGDSALYFCASSPDQGATEAFFGQGTRLTVV.